The entry that follows covers one T cell receptor (beta chain) sequence. What it binds is unknown. Tumor samples were obtained before definitive surgery or chemotherapy. The data stem from a study of high-grade serous ovarian cancer treatment subgroups. For the study at large: On average, 14,192 reads and 7,494 unique TCR beta rearrangements were obtained per sample.

TCRdb's copy holds only in-frame clones and misses some; the assay was immunoSEQ multiplex PCR. The sample lists about 40,000 clones, around 80% occurring once. Study-wide points: Only CDR3 was analyzed; CDR1 and CDR2 were not. Same-patient tumor repertoires overlapped at roughly 0.095 to 0.8; different patients barely overlapped. Higher neoantigen levels went with greater TCR clonal relatedness.

Sequencing was done on a sample of tumor tissue. The sequence was obtained from a human donor with high-grade serous ovarian cancer.

CDR3 sequence reads: CASSIGLPGLAGVEQFF. In DNA form, the CDR3 reads TGTGCCAGTAGTATAGGTCTCCCGGGACTAGCGGGAGTTGAGCAGTTCTTC. The rearrangement links TRBV19 to TRBJ2-1; TRBD2 matches 14 bases. There are 17 residues in the CDR3. The V segment lost 1 base and the J segment 9 bases; nucleotides outside the gene matches: 8. CDR1 is LNHDA and CDR2 is SQIVND in the germline V gene (reference sequence).